This T cell receptor beta chain was obtained from a study of cytomegalovirus exposure and HLA in healthy donors. Whole-study context: An earlier analysis found some 120 million unique TCR beta sequences from 150 million to 200 million T cells.

Study conclusions and caveats: In a later analysis, an Asian-associated ancestry cluster reportedly showed fewer N-insertions than the roughly 650-donor mean. Earlier findings revealed that most TCR beta V segments proved productive either about 87% or about 30% of the time.

To note about this clone: Antigen specificity is unknown.

CDR3 length: 15 amino acids. The V gene's germline CDR1 is MNHEY and CDR2 SVGAGI. J was trimmed by 9 bases and V by 2 bases; bases with no gene match: 6. PCR amplification relied on 60 Vbeta primers (plus 13 Jbeta primers). Produced via immunoSEQ multiplex PCR; TCRdb's table is partial and in-frame only. Here the sample spans over 50,000 clones, about 90% being singletons. The receptor comes from a man aged 25 to 40 in good health and CMV-seropositive. Sequencing was done on a sample of PBMCs. The V and J genes are TRBV6-5 and TRBJ2-1; 11 bases are shared with TRBD2. The CDR3 sequence is CASSYGSGRVSEQFF. In nucleotides, the CDR3 is TGTGCCAGCAGTTACGGTAGCGGGAGGGTTAGTGAGCAGTTCTTC.